This T cell receptor beta chain comes out of a study of PD-1 blockade in classical Hodgkin lymphoma. General study points: Patients starting nivolumab under 1 year after ASCT were excluded. CD4+ TCR diversity, unlike CD8+, climbed significantly by C4D1.

Time point here: cycle 4 day 1 (C4D1), after five to seven weeks of nivolumab. Autologous stem cell transplantation was followed by relapse in every patient, and brentuximab vedotin exposure varied. This CDR3 contains 15 residues. Trimming cost V 4 bases and J 4 bases, with 16 bases left between them. Germline V gene lookup returns CDR1 SNHLY and CDR2 FYNNEI. There are a few counts of this clone. The antigen is not known. Sequencing used immunoSEQ multiplex PCR; TCRdb keeps in-frame clones, though not all of them. The sample records tens of thousands of clones, roughly 73% being singletons. The sequence derives from a human donor with classical Hodgkin lymphoma. The starting material was peripheral blood mononuclear cells (PBMCs), obtained before the fourth cycle of nivolumab. The V gene is TRBV2, the J gene TRBJ1-1; D gene unclear. CDR3 residues: CASSVYSGRITEAFF. The CDR3 DNA follows: TGTGCCAGCAGTGTCTACTCCGGGAGGATCACTGAAGCTTTCTTT.